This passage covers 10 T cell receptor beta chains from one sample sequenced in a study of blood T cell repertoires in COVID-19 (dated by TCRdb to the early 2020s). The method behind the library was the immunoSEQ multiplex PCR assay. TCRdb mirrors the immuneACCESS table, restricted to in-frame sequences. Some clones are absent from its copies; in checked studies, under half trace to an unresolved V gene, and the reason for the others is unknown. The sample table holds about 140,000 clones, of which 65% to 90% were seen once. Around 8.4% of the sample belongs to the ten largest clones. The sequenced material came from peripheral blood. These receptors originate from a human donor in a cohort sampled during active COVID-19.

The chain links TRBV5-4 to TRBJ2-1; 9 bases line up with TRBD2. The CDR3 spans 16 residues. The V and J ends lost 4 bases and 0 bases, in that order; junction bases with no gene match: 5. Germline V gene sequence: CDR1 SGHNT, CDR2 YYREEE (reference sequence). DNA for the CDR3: TGTGCCAGCAGCCGTAGCGGGAGCTCCTCCTACAATGAGCAGTTCTTC. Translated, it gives CASSRSGSSSYNEQFF. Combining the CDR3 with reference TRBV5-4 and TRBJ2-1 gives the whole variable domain ETGVTQSPTHLIKTRGQQVTLRCSSQSGHNTVSWYQQALGQGPQFIFQYYREEENGRGNFPPRFSGLQFPNYSSELNVNALELDDSALYLCASSRSGSSSYNEQFFGPGTRLTVL.

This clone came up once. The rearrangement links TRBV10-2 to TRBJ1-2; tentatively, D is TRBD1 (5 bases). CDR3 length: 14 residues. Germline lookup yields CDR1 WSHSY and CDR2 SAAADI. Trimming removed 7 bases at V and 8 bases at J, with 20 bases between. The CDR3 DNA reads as TGCGCCAGCACCAGCACAGGAGCTGTAGTCGGCTACACCTTC. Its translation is CASTSTGAVVGYTF.

The CDR3 coding sequence is TGCAGCGGGGGACAGGGATCCCAAGAGACCCAGTACTTC. This translates into CSGGQGSQETQYF. This sequence joins TRBV29-1 and TRBJ2-5; 9 nucleotides align to TRBD1. CDR1 SQVTM and CDR2 ANQGSEA come from the germline V gene. This CDR3 comprises 13 residues. Trimming removed 7 bases from V and 1 base from J; junction bases left unmatched: 4.

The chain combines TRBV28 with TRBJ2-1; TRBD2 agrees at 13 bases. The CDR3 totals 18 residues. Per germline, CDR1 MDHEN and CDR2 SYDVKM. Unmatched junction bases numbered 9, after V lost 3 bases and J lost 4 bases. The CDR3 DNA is TGTGCCAGCAGTTTTCGACTAGCGGGAGGTCCACCGTACAATGAGCAGTTCTTC. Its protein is CASSFRLAGGPPYNEQFF.

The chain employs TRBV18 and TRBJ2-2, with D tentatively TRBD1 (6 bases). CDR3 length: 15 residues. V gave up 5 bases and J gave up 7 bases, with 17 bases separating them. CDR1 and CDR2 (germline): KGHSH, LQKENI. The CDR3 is CASSSGQLGSGELFF. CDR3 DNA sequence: TGTGCCAGCTCATCCGGACAGCTCGGTAGCGGGGAGCTGTTTTTT.

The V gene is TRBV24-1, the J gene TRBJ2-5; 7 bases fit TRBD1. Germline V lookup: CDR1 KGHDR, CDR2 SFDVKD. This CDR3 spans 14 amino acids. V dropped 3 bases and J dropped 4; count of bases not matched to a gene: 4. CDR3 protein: CATSDEAGGETQYF. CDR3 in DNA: TGTGCCACCAGTGATGAGGCAGGGGGAGAGACCCAGTACTTC.

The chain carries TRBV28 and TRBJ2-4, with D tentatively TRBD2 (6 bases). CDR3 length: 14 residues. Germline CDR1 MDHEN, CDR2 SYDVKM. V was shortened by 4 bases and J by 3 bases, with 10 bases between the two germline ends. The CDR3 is CASSSQGGKNIQYF. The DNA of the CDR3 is TGTGCCAGCAGTTCTCAGGGAGGCAAAAACATTCAGTACTTC.

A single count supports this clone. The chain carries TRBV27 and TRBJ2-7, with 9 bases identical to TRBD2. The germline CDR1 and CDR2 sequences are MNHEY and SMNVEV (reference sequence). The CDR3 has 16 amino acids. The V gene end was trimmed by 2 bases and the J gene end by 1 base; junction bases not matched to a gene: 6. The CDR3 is CASSLLAGGLSYEQYF. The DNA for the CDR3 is TGTGCCAGCAGTTTACTCGCGGGAGGGCTATCCTACGAGCAGTACTTC.

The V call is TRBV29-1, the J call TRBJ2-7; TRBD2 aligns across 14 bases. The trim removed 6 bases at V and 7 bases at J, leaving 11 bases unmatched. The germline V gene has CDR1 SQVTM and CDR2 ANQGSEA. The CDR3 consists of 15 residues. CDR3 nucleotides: TGCAGCGTGCCAGGACTAGCGGGAGGCTCGAGTGAGCAGTACTTC. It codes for CSVPGLAGGSSEQYF.

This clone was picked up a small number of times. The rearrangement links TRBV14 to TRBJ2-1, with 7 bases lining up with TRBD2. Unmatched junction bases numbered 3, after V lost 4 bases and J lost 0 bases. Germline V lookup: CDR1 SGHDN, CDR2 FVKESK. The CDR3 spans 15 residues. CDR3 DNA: TGTGCCAGCAGCCGGAGCGGGATCTCCTACAATGAGCAGTTCTTC. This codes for CASSRSGISYNEQFF.